The clone carrying this T cell receptor (beta chain) was detected a few times. This record comes from a study of T cell changes during pregnancy in multiple sclerosis. The method was immunoSEQ multiplex PCR; TCRdb's version includes in-frame clones alone and lacks a portion of them. The data contain fewer than 45,000 clones, 88% of them seen just once; the ten biggest clones take up 6% to 7.5%. The J segment lost 3 bases and the V segment lost 1 base, leaving 0 bases of the junction unmatched. Germline V gene lookup returns CDR1 MNHNS and CDR2 SASEGT. The CDR3 is made up of 15 amino acids. The chain joins TRBV6-1 to TRBJ2-2, with TRBD1 matching over 9 bases. The TCR sequence derives from a female donor with multiple sclerosis, enrolled in a pregnancy study. The source material was CD8+ T cells from peripheral blood mononuclear cells, sampled in the third trimester of pregnancy. The CDR3 is CASSEGDRDTGELFF. For the CDR3, the DNA is TGTGCCAGCAGTGAAGGGGACAGGGACACCGGGGAGCTGTTTTTT.